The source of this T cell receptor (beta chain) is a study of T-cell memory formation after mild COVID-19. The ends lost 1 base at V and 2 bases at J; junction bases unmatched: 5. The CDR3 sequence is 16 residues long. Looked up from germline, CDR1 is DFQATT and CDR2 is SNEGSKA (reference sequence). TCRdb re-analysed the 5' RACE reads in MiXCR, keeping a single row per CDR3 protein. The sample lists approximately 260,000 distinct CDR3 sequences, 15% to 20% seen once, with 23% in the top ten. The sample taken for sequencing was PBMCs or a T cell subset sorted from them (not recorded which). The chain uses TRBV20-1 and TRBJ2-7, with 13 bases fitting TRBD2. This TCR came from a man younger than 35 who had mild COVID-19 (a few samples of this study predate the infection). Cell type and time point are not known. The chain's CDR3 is CSARAAGTSGTYEQYF. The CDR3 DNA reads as TGCAGTGCTAGAGCCGCGGGGACTAGCGGGACCTACGAGCAGTACTTC.